Listed below are T cell receptor beta chains from one sample, sequenced in a study of cytomegalovirus exposure and HLA in healthy donors. Repertoires were generated with immunoSEQ multiplex PCR, while TCRdb's copy carries only in-frame clones and drops some. The sample shows roughly 130,000 clones, more than 80% of them seen only once. Sequencing was performed on PBMCs. The source is a male donor in good health and CMV-seronegative. The conserved cysteine and the conserved F or W are not part of the CDR3 here. The D gene is left open where the match is weak.

V gene	D gene	J gene	CDR3 protein
TRBV6-4	NA	TRBJ2-3	ASSAQNTDTQY
TRBV9	TRBD2	TRBJ2-7	ASSVGERGPVGDEQY
TRBV11-2	TRBD1	TRBJ2-1	ASSPDRGAYNEQF
TRBV7-2	TRBD1	TRBJ1-3	ASSSGQFSGNTIY
TRBV29-1	TRBD1	TRBJ2-7	SVGQGAYEQY
TRBV28	TRBD2	TRBJ2-2	ASSLLGGGITGELF
TRBV27	TRBD1	TRBJ1-5	ASSPTGSNQPQH
TRBV5-6	NA	TRBJ2-7	ASSTSSYEQY
TRBV5-6	NA	TRBJ2-7	ASSLRGGEQY
TRBV4-1	NA	TRBJ1-2	ASSMRAGGEYYGYT
TRBV19	NA	TRBJ2-1	ASTLGGVNYNEQF
TRBV11-2	TRBD1	TRBJ1-2	ASSHSRDRVIYGYT
TRBV2	TRBD1	TRBJ1-4	ASRYDRGATNEKLF
TRBV6-5	NA	TRBJ2-7	ASKKPISHEQY
TRBV7-9	NA	TRBJ2-5	ASSLAGGQETQY
TRBV7-2	NA	TRBJ1-1	ASTLPGNTEAF
TRBV13	NA	TRBJ2-2	ASSPPGTGELF
TRBV2	NA	TRBJ2-2	ASSEGPPRVSGELF
TRBV6-1	TRBD1	TRBJ2-2	ASIHSTGETGELF
TRBV5-1	TRBD2	TRBJ2-1	ASSRTSGGSYNEQF
TRBV7-9	NA	TRBJ1-2	ASRRGGRDNYGYT
TRBV11-3	TRBD2	TRBJ2-1	ASSSGLAGGSNEQF
TRBV5-5	TRBD1	TRBJ2-1	ASSSDRGLSSYNEQF
TRBV4-1	NA	TRBJ1-5	ASSQDTGGAGDRQPQH
TRBV19	NA	TRBJ2-1	ASSIDRVFSYNEQF
TRBV5-4	TRBD2	TRBJ2-3	ASSLGPAGGRTDTQY
TRBV11-2	TRBD1	TRBJ2-3	ASSLDYRSGRTGLPDTQY
TRBV7-9	NA	TRBJ1-5	ASSSSARAGYSNQPQH
TRBV27	NA	TRBJ2-5	ASSTSRQAQETQY
TRBV7-2	TRBD2	TRBJ2-3	ASTGRLAGGPSTDTQY
TRBV11-2	NA	TRBJ2-3	ASSLAAGPTDTQY
TRBV5-1	TRBD2	TRBJ2-1	ASSPQASGSMNEQF
TRBV28	TRBD1	TRBJ1-1	ASRRDRTEAF
TRBV28	TRBD1	TRBJ2-7	AGSHRDRAGEQY
TRBV7-8	TRBD2	TRBJ2-1	ASSLAGLTYEQF
TRBV5-1	TRBD1	TRBJ2-5	ASGDRGETQY
TRBV6-6	TRBD2	TRBJ2-7	ASSSGLAGVSGKQY
TRBV6-1	TRBD1	TRBJ1-5	ASSEHQDRDPH
TRBV6-1	TRBD1	TRBJ1-6	ASSVDRANSPLH
TRBV7-6	NA	TRBJ2-7	ASSLGRGYEQY
TRBV2	NA	TRBJ1-1	ASSTITGLNPMNTEAF